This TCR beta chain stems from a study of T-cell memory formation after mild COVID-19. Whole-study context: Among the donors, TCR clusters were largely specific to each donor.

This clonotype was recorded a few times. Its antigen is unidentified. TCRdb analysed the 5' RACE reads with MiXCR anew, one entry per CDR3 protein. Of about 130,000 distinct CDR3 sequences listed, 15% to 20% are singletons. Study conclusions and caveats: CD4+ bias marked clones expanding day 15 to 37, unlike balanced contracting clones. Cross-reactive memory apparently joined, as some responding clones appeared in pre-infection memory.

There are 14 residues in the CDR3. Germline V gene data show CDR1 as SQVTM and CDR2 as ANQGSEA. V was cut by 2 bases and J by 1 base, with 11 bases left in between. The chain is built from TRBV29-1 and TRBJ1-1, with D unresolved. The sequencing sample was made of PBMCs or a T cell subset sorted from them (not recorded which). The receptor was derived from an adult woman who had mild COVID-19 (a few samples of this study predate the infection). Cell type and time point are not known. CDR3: CSVELRTANTEAFF. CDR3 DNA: TGCAGCGTTGAACTTCGGACGGCGAACACTGAAGCTTTCTTT.